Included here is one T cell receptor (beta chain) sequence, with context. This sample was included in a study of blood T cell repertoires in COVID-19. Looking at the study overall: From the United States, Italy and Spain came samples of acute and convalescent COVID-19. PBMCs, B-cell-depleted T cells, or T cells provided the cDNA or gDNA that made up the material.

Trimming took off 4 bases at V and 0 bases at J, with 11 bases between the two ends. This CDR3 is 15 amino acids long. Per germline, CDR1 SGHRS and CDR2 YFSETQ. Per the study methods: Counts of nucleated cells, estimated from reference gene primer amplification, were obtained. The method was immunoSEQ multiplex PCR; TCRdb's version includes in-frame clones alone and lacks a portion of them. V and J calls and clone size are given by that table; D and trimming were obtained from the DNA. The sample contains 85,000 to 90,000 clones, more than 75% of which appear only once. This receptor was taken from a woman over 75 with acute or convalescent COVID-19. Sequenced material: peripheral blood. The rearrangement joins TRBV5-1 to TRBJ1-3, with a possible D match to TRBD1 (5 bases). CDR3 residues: CASSPDGASGNTIYF. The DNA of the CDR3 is TGCGCCAGCAGCCCTGATGGGGCCTCTGGAAACACCATATATTTT.